This TCR beta chain originates from a study of CD8+CD57+ T cells in acquired aplastic anemia. Sequencing was done on patients that had shown CD8+CD57+ cell expansion by flow cytometry. With no exception, the patients had severe acquired aplastic anemia. The germline V and J ends were trimmed by 5 bases and 6 bases, with 14 bases remaining between them. This CDR3 has 14 amino acids. The V gene's germline CDR1 is SNHLY and CDR2 FYNNEI. TCR beta VDJ and CDR3 were profiled, and genomic DNA was the template. TCRdb used MiXCR to reprocess the reads, holding one entry per CDR3 protein. The top ten hold roughly 50% of the sample, which has just over 200,000 distinct CDR3 sequences, approximately 65% seen once.

This sequence joins TRBV2 and TRBJ2-1; TRBD1 is a possible D gene (5 bases). This sequence originates from a human donor with aplastic anemia. The sequenced sample was sorted CD4+, CD8+, or CD8+CD57+ T cells (not recorded which) from PBMCs. CDR3 nucleotides: TGTGCCAGCAGTTCGGACATCGCTATCAATGAGCAGTTCTTC. It encodes CASSSDIAINEQFF.